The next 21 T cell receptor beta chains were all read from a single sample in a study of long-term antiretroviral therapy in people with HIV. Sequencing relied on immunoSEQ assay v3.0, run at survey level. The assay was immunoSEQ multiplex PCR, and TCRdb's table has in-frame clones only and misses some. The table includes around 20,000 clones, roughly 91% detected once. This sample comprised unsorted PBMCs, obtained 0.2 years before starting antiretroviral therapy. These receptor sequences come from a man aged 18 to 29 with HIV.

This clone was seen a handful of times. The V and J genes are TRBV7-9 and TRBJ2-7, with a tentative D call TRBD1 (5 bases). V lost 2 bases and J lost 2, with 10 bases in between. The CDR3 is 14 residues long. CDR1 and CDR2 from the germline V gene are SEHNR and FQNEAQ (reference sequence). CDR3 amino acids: CASSLLGRAYEQYF. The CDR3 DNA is TGTGCCAGCAGCTTATTGGGCAGGGCCTACGAGCAGTACTTC.

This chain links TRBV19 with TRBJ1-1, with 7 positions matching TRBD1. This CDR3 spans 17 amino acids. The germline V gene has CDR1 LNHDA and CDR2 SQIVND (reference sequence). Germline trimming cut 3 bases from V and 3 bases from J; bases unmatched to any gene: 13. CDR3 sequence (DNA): TGTGCCAGTAGTATGTTCGGACAGGCGTTAATTGACACTGAAGCTTTCTTT. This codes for CASSMFGQALIDTEAFF.

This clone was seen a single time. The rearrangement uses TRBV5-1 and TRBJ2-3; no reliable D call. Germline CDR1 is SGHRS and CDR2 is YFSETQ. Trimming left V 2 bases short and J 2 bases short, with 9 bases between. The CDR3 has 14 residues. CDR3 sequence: CASSFITNTDTQYF. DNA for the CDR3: TGCGCCAGCAGCTTTATCACTAACACAGATACGCAGTATTTT.

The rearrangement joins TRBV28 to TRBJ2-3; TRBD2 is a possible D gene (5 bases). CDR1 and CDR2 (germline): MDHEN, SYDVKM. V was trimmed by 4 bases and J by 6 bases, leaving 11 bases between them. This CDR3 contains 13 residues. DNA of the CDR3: TGTGCCAGCAGTTACGACTACCCCGATACGCAGTATTTT. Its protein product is CASSYDYPDTQYF.

The CDR3 protein is CASHLFSGNTIYF. CDR3 sequence (DNA): TGTGCCAGTCACCTGTTCTCTGGAAACACCATATATTTT. The V and J genes are TRBV6-1 and TRBJ1-3; D uncertain. Trimming removed 9 bases from V and 0 bases from J, with 9 bases in between. Per the germline V gene, CDR1 is MNHNS and CDR2 is SASEGT. The CDR3 runs 13 residues.

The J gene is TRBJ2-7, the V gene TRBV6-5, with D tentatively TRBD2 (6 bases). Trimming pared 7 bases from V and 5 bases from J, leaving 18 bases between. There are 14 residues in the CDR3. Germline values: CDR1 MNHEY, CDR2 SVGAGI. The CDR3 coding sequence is TGTGCCAGCAAAATGGGAGGTAGGGCTGACGAGCAGTACTTC. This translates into CASKMGGRADEQYF.

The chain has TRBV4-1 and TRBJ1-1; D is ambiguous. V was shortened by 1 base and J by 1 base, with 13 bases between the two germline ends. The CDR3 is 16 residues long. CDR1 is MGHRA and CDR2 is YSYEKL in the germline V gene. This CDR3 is CASSQASGWGNTEAFF. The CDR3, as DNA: TGCGCCAGCAGCCAAGCCAGCGGCTGGGGGAACACTGAAGCTTTCTTT.

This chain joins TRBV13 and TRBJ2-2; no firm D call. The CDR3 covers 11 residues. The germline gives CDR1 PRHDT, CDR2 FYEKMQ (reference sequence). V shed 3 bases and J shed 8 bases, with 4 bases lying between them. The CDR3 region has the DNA TGTGCCAGCAGCTTGGCTGGGGAGCTGTTTTTT. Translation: CASSLAGELFF.

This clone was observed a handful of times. The DNA of the CDR3 is TGTGCCAGTAGGGAAACAAACTCTGGAAACACCATATATTTT. This codes for CASRETNSGNTIYF. V usage is TRBV19 and J usage is TRBJ1-3; unclear D gene. The V gene lost 6 bases and the J gene lost 0 bases, with 9 bases spanning the gap. The CDR3 is 14 residues long. The germline gives CDR1 LNHDA, CDR2 SQIVND (reference sequence).

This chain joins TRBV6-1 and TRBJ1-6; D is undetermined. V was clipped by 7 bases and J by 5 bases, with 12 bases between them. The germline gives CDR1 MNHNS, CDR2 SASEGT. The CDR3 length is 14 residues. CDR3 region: CASNGRTNNSPLHF. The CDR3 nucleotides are TGTGCCAGCAACGGACGAACAAATAATTCACCCCTCCACTTT.

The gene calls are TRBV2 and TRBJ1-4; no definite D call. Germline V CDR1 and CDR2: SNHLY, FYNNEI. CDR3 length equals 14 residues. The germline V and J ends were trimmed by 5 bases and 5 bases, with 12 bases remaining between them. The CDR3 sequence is CASSIRSFNEKLFF. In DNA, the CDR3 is TGTGCCAGCAGTATCAGGAGCTTCAATGAAAAACTGTTTTTT.

The DNA for the CDR3 is TGCGCCAGCAGCCAGAAAGAGAACACCGGGGAGCTGTTTTTT. Translated, it gives CASSQKENTGELFF. The chain combines TRBV4-3 with TRBJ2-2, with no clear D. Germline loops: CDR1 LGHNA, CDR2 YSLEER. Trimming shortened V by 3 bases and J by 1 base, and 6 bases separated the two germline ends. The CDR3 runs 14 residues.

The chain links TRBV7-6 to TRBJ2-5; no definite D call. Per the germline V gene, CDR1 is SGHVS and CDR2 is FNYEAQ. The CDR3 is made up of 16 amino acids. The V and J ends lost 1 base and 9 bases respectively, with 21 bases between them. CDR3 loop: CASSLVDPSFAVAQYF. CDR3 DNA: TGTGCCAGCAGCTTAGTGGACCCCTCTTTTGCGGTGGCCCAGTACTTC.

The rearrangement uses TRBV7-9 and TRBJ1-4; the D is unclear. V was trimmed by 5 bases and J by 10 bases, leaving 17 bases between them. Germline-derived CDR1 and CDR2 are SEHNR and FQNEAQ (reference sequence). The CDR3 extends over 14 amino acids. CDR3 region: CASSPGRAGGKLFF. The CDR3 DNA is TGTGCCAGCAGCCCGGGGAGGGCAGGAGGAAAACTGTTTTTT.

The CDR3 region is CATSREGDQPQHF. The CDR3 coding sequence is TGTGCCACCAGCAGAGAAGGGGATCAGCCCCAGCATTTT. The chain recombines TRBV15 with TRBJ1-5; D perhaps matches TRBD1 (5 bases). The CDR3 has 13 amino acids. Germline assignment: CDR1 LNHNV and CDR2 YYDKDF (reference sequence). Trimming removed 0 bases at V and 5 bases at J, with 5 bases between.

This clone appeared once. DNA for the CDR3: TGTGCCAGCAGCTTAATTGCTAGCAGATTAGCTAATCAGCCCCAGCATTTT. This gives the protein CASSLIASRLANQPQHF. The V gene is TRBV7-2, the J gene TRBJ1-5; no clear D gene. Germline values: CDR1 SGHTA, CDR2 FQGNSA. Trimming removed 2 bases from V and 4 bases from J, with 18 bases in between. This CDR3 contains 17 residues.

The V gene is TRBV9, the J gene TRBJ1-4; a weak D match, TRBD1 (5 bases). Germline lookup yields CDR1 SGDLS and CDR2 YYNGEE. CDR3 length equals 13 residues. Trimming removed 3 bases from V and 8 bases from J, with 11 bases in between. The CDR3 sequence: CASSGGREEKLFF. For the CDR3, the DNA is TGTGCCAGCAGCGGGGGACGAGAGGAAAAACTGTTTTTT. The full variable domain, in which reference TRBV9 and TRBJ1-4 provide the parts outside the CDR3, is DSGVTQTPKHLITATGQRVTLRCSPRSGDLSVYWYQQSLDQGLQFLIQYYNGEERAKGNILERFSAQQFPDLHSELNLSSLELGDSALYFCASSGGREEKLFFGSGTQLSVL.

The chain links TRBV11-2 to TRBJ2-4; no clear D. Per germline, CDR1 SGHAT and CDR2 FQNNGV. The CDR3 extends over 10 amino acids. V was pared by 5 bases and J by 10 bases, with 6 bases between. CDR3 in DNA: TGTGCCAGCAGCGACGGAATTCAGTACTTC. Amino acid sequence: CASSDGIQYF.

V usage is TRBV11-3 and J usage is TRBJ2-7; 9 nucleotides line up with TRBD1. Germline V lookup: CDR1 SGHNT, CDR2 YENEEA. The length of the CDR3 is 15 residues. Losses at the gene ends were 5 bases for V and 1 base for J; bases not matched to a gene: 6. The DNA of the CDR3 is TGTGCCAGCAGCCCTGGGGGGACAGGGTCCTACGAGCAGTACTTC. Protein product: CASSPGGTGSYEQYF.

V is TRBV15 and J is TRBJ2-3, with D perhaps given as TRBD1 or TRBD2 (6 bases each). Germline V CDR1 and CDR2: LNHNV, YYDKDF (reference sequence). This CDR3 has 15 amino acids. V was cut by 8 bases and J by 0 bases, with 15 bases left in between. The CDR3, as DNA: TGTGCCACCGGCGAGGGGGGACGAAGCACAGATACGCAGTATTTT. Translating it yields CATGEGGRSTDTQYF.

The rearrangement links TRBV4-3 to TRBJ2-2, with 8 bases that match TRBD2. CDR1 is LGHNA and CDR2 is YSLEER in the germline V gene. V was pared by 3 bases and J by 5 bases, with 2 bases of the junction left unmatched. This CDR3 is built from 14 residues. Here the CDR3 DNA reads TGCGCCAGCAGCCACGGGAGGGAAACCGGGGAGCTGTTTTTT. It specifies CASSHGRETGELFF.